This T cell receptor (beta chain) was retrieved from a study of T cells after yellow fever vaccination. The sample holds a few counts of this clonotype. This CDR3 spans 15 amino acids. Germline values: CDR1 LGHDT, CDR2 YNNKEL (reference sequence). The V gene end was trimmed by 4 bases and the J gene end by 4 bases; junction bases not matched to a gene: 5. TCRdb used MiXCR to reprocess the 5' RACE reads, holding one entry per CDR3 protein. Counted here are 450,000 to 650,000 distinct CDR3 sequences, approximately 15% occurring once; the ten biggest clones make up around 15%. The sequence derives from a man aged 25-40 years who received the YFV17D yellow fever vaccine. The specimen comprised PBMCs, sampled on the day of the yellow fever booster vaccination. The genes are TRBV3-1 and TRBJ2-3, with 10 bases matching TRBD2. This chain's CDR3 is CASSPPSGRPDTQYF. In nucleotides, the CDR3 is TGTGCCAGCAGCCCACCTAGCGGGAGACCAGATACGCAGTATTTT.